A single sample is the source of the 10 T cell receptor beta chains below, sequenced in a study of cytomegalovirus exposure and HLA in healthy donors. The PCR used 60 Vbeta and 13 Jbeta primers. Generated by immunoSEQ multiplex PCR, the TCRdb table keeps only in-frame clones and is missing some. The sample has approximately 170,000 clones, less than 85% seen once. Sequenced sample: PBMCs. All receptors come from a boy aged 2 to 10 in good health and CMV-seronegative.

J is TRBJ1-2 and V is TRBV19; 10 positions match TRBD1. V lost 7 bases, J lost 3 bases, and 5 bases stayed unmatched. This CDR3 region has 14 residues. Germline V gives CDR1 LNHDA, CDR2 SQIVND (reference sequence). The CDR3 sequence is CASNRQGADYGYTF. CDR3 DNA sequence: TGTGCCAGTAACCGACAGGGGGCGGACTATGGCTACACCTTC.

In its sample, this clone was seen a few times. The chain is built from TRBV28 and TRBJ2-7; D perhaps matches TRBD2 (5 bases). V was cut by 5 bases and J by 4 bases, with 12 bases left in between. Germline V lookup: CDR1 MDHEN, CDR2 SYDVKM. This CDR3 comprises 13 residues. The CDR3 DNA reads as TGTGCCAGCAGTGAGTACGGGATTTACGAGCAGTACGTC. Its translation is CASSEYGIYEQYV.

In regard to this clone: At one end, the junction sequence differs from germline, possibly due to a read error. This sequence joins TRBV7-9 and TRBJ2-1, with a weak D call TRBD2 (5 bases). CDR1 is SEHNR, CDR2 FQNEAQ, per germline (reference sequence). The CDR3 length is 13 residues. CDR3 DNA: TGTTCCAGCAGCCCCCCATGGGCGGGTTTCCAGTTCTTC. Translation: CSSSPPWAGFQFF.

The CDR3 DNA reads as TGTGCCAGCAGCAGCGACAGGGAACCCTCCTACAATGAGCAGTTCTTC. It is translated as CASSSDREPSYNEQFF. The chain is built from TRBV21-1 and TRBJ2-1; the table names TRBD1, a call not compared with the DNA. TRBV21-1 is flagged as a pseudogene. The CDR3 is 16 amino acids.

The chain is built from TRBV5-6 and TRBJ1-5; perhaps TRBD1 as D (6 bases). Germline CDR1 reads SGHDT; CDR2 reads YYEEEE. The CDR3 totals 13 residues. V lost 1 base, J lost 6 bases, and 8 bases lay in between. The CDR3 DNA is TGTGCCAGCAGCTTGCAGGGGACTCAGCCCCAGCATTTT. It yields the protein CASSLQGTQPQHF.

Remarks on this clone: The same CDR3 also results from other DNA sequences found in this sample. The chain recombines TRBV29-1 with TRBJ2-5, with a tentative D call TRBD2 (6 bases). V shed 0 bases and J shed 2 bases, with 10 bases lying between them. Germline CDR1 reads SQVTM; CDR2 reads ANQGSEA. The CDR3 spans 14 residues. The CDR3 reads CSVEDTGEQETQYF. In DNA, the CDR3 is TGCAGCGTTGAAGATACGGGGGAACAAGAGACCCAGTACTTC. The variable domain in full, with the rest retrieved from reference TRBV29-1 and TRBJ2-5, is SAVISQKPSRDICQRGTSLTIQCQVDSQVTMMFWYRQQPGQSLTLIATANQGSEATYESGFVIDKFPISRPNLTFSTLTVSNMSPEDSSIYLCSVEDTGEQETQYFGPGTRLLVL.

The chain has TRBV5-1 and TRBJ1-1; TRBD1 matches 9 bases. The V gene end was trimmed by 3 bases and the J gene end by 0 bases; junction bases not matched to a gene: 6. CDR1 and CDR2 (germline): SGHRS, YFSETQ. This CDR3 spans 16 amino acids. This CDR3 is CASSWGQGTMNTEAFF. Here the CDR3 DNA reads TGCGCCAGCAGCTGGGGACAGGGCACCATGAACACTGAAGCTTTCTTT. The variable domain in full, completed from reference TRBV5-1 and TRBJ1-1, reads KAGVTQTPRYLIKTRGQQVTLSCSPISGHRSVSWYQQTPGQGLQFLFEYFSETQRNKGNFPGRFSGRQFSNSRSEMNVSTLELGDSALYLCASSWGQGTMNTEAFFGQGTRLTVV.

CDR3 DNA: TGTGCCAGCAGTTACGCCATAAACTACGAGCAGTACTTC. Protein: CASSYAINYEQYF. The chain joins TRBV6-5 to TRBJ2-5, with no clear D. The end of the DNA fits TRBJ2-7 better, so the J call may be wrong. The germline V gene encodes CDR1 MNHEY and CDR2 SVGAGI. This CDR3 is built from 13 residues.

The gene calls are TRBV18 and TRBJ1-1; the D is unclear. This CDR3 contains 12 residues. Germline V gives CDR1 KGHSH, CDR2 LQKENI. V was clipped by 3 bases and J by 7 bases, with 9 bases between them. The CDR3, as DNA: TGTGCCAGCTCACCGGGCGGGGTTGAAGCTTTCTTT. Amino acid sequence: CASSPGGVEAFF.

The chain joins TRBV7-9 to TRBJ2-5; D unclear. The J call may be incorrect, as the DNA end agrees better with TRBJ2-7. In germline, CDR1 is SEHNR, CDR2 FQNEAQ (reference sequence). The CDR3 totals 13 residues. The CDR3 sequence is CASSLETVHEQYF. DNA for the CDR3: TGTGCCAGCAGCTTGGAGACTGTGCACGAGCAGTACTTC.